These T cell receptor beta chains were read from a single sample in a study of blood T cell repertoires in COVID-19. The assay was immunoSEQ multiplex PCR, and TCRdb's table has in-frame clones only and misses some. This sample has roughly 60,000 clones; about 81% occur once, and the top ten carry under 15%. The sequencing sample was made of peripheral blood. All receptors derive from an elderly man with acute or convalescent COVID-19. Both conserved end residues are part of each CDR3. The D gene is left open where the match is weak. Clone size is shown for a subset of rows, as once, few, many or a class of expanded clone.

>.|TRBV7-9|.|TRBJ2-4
CASSSDRSVPKNIQYF
TGTGCCAGCAGCTCTGACAGGAGTGTCCCCAAAAACATTCAGTACTTC
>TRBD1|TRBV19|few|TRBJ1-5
CASSPWTFTGGPNQPQHF
TGTGCCAGTAGTCCCTGGACCTTTACAGGGGGCCCCAATCAGCCCCAGCATTTT
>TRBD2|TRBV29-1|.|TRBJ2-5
CSVGAAGGRGETQYF
TGCAGCGTTGGAGCGGCGGGGGGAAGGGGAGAGACCCAGTACTTC
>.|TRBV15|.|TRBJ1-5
CATSRGPGGNQPQHF
TGTGCCACCAGCAGAGGCCCAGGGGGCAATCAGCCCCAGCATTTT
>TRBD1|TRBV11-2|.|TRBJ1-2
CASSLARTGTFGYTF
TGTGCCAGCAGCTTAGCCCGGACAGGGACCTTTGGCTACACCTTC
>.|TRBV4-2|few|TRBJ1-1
CASSQVVDSTEAFF
TGTGCCAGCAGCCAAGTGGTCGATAGCACTGAAGCTTTCTTT
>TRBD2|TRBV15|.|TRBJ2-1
CATSGVPGLAGYNEQFF
TGTGCCACCAGCGGCGTACCGGGACTAGCGGGGTACAATGAGCAGTTCTTC
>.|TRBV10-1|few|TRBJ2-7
CASSESNRDISYEQYF
TGCGCCAGCAGTGAGTCCAACCGGGACATCAGCTACGAGCAGTACTTC
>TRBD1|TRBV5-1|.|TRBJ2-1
CASSFRQGGEDEQFF
TGCGCCAGCAGCTTCCGACAGGGGGGTGAGGATGAGCAGTTCTTC
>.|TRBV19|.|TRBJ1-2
CASSMTTGQNYGYTF
TGTGCCAGTAGTATGACCACAGGACAGAACTATGGCTACACCTTC
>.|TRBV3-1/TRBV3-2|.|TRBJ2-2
CASSQTQRQGELFF
TGTGCCAGCAGCCAAACGCAGAGGCAGGGAGAGCTGTTTTTT
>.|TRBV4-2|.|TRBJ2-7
CASSQADTSYEQYF
TGTGCCAGCAGCCAAGCTGACACATCCTACGAGCAGTACTTC
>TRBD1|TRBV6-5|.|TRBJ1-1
CASSYSGTGKNTEAFF
TGTGCCAGCAGTTACTCGGGGACAGGGAAGAACACTGAAGCTTTCTTT
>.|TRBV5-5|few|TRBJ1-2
CASSLEPGGYTF
TGTGCCAGCAGCTTGGAGCCAGGTGGCTACACCTTC
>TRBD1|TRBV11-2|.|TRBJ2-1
CASSLGQHNEQFF
TGTGCCAGCAGCCTGGGACAGCACAATGAGCAGTTCTTC
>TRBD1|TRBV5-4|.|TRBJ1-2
CASSPEGGQGFGYTF
TGTGCCAGCAGCCCGGAGGGGGGACAGGGTTTTGGCTACACCTTC
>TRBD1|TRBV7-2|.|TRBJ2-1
CASRGTGTDYNEQFF
TGTGCCAGCAGAGGTACGGGGACAGACTACAATGAGCAGTTCTTC
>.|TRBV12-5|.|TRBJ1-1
CASGFSRVTEAFF
TGTGCTAGTGGTTTCTCCAGGGTCACTGAAGCTTTCTTT
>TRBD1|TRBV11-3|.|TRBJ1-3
CASSARQGRNTIYF
TGTGCCAGCAGCGCTAGACAGGGCCGAAACACCATATATTTT
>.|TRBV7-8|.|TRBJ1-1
CASSLSAGVQTEAFF
TGTGCCAGCAGCTTATCCGCAGGGGTACAGACTGAAGCTTTCTTT
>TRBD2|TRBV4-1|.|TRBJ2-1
CASSPHGLAGGSEQFF
TGCGCCAGCAGCCCACACGGACTAGCGGGGGGAAGTGAGCAGTTCTTC
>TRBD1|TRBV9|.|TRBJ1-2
CASSVGSGQGGGYTF
TGTGCCAGCAGCGTAGGGTCGGGACAGGGCGGTGGCTACACCTTC
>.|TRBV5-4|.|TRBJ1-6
CASSPSAGVNSPLHF
TGTGCCAGCAGCCCATCGGCAGGGGTAAATTCACCCCTCCACTTT
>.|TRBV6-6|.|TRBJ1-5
CASSYDSSNQPQHF
TGTGCCAGCAGTTACGACAGTAGCAATCAGCCCCAGCATTTT
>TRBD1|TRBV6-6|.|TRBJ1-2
CASSQPRTGDYGYTF
TGTGCCAGCAGTCAACCCAGGACAGGGGATTATGGCTACACCTTC
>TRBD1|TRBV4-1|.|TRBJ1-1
CASSHPRTGLNTEAFF
TGCGCCAGCAGCCACCCCCGGACAGGTCTGAACACTGAAGCTTTCTTT
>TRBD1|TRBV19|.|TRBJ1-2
CASSTGGLGGYTF
TGTGCCAGTAGCACAGGGGGCTTGGGTGGCTACACCTTC
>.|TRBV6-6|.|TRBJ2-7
CASRGGLDYEQYF
TGTGCCAGCAGAGGGGGTTTGGACTACGAGCAGTACTTC
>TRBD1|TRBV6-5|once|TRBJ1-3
CASRATGVRNTIYF
TGTGCCAGCAGAGCGACAGGGGTACGAAACACCATATATTTT
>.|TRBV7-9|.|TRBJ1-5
CASSIGGGYNQPQHF
TGTGCCAGCAGTATCGGCGGGGGGTACAATCAGCCCCAGCATTTT
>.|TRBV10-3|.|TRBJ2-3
CAISESKTRVGTDTQYF
TGTGCCATCAGTGAGTCGAAGACTAGGGTAGGCACAGATACGCAGTATTTT
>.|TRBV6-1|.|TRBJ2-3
CASSDRLDTQYF
TGTGCCAGCAGTGACCGTCTGGATACGCAGTATTTT
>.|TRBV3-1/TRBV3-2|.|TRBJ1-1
CASSQGPTILEAFF
TGTGCCAGCAGCCAAGGGCCCACCATCTTAGAAGCTTTCTTT
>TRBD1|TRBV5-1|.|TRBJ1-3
CASSIYYSQGAGNTIYF
TGCGCCAGCAGCATATACTATTCACAGGGGGCTGGAAACACCATATATTTT
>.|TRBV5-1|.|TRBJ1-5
CASSGGTQPDQPQHF
TGCGCCAGCAGCGGCGGGACCCAGCCCGATCAGCCCCAGCATTTT
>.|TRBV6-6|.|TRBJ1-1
CASSHTRQIEAFF
TGTGCCAGCAGCCACACCCGACAGATTGAAGCTTTCTTT